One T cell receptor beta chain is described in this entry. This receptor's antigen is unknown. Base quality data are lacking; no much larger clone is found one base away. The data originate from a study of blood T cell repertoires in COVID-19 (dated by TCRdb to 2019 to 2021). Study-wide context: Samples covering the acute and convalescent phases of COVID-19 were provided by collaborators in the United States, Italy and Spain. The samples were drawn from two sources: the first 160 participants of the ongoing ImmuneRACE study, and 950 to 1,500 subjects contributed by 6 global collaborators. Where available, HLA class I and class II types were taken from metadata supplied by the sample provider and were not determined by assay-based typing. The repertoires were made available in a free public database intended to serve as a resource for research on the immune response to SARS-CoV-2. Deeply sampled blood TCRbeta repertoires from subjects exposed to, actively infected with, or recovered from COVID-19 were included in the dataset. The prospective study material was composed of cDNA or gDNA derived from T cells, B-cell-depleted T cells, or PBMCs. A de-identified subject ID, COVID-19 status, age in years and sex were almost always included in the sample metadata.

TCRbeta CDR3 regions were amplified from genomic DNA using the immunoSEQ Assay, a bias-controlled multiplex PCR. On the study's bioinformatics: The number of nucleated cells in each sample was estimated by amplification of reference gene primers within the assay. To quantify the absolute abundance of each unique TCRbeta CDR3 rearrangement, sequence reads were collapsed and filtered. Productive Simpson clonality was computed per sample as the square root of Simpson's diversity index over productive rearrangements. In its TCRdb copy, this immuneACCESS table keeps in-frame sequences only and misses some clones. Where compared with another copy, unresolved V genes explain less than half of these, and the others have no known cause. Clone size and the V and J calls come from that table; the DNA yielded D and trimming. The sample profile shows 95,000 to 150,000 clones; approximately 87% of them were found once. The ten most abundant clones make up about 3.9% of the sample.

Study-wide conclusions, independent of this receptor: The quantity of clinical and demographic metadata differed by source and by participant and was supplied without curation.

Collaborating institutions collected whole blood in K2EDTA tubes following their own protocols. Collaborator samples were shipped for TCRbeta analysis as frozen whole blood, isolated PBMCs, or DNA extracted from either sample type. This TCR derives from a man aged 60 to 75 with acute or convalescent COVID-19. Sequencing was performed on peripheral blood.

Here the CDR3 is given as CSVPASGTSYEQYF. At the DNA level, the sequence is TGCAGCGTCCCAGCTAGCGGGACCTCCTACGAGCAGTACTTC. Here the chain combines TRBV29-1 and TRBJ2-7; 9 bases in between match TRBD2. The germline V gene encodes CDR1 SQVTM and CDR2 ANQGSEA. Ends trimmed: V by 6 bases, J by 0 bases; bases unmatched to a gene: 6. The CDR3 contains 14 residues, cysteine and phenylalanine counted. Solely the CDR3 DNA is kept, with 42 bases framed from the first base.